Described below is a single T cell receptor beta chain sequence and its context. This clonotype was seen only a few times. Its antigen has not been determined. There are no base qualities to consult, and no much larger clone falls within one base. This sample was sequenced with an Illumina NovaSeq 6000. TCR cDNA was synthesized by 5'RACE template switching, which introduced a universal primer site and unique molecular identifiers. Priming of cDNA synthesis was performed from both the TCR alpha and TCR beta constant segments. Library amplification used two PCR steps, and the second PCR step added sample barcodes and sequencing adapters. Sequencing of libraries was performed on Illumina HiSeq 2500 (2x100 bp) or NovaSeq (2x150 bp). On the study's bioinformatics: MIGEC handled demultiplexing of reads and collapsing into UMI consensus sequences, while MiXCR performed V(D)J alignment. Using edgeR on replicate PBMC samples, clonotypes were called vaccine-responding if FDR was below 0.01 and the log2 fold change was above 5 up to day 15. Each bulk clonotype was labeled CD4 or CD8 based on which sequenced repertoire, CD4 or CD8, contained the clonotype at higher abundance. The raw public reads went through TCRdb reprocessing: fastp at Q25, MiXCR clone calling, in-frame beta chains kept. Every CDR3 protein is listed once, alongside the most common genes and DNA of its rows. TCRdb, not the original authors, processed these V and J calls. This sample lists 250,000 to 300,000 distinct CDR3 sequences; roughly 5.6% were detected once. Clones ranked in the top ten supply roughly 3.3% of the sample.

The CDR3 starts with the cysteine, ends with the phenylalanine, and has 17 residues. Here the CDR3 DNA is all that survives: 51 bases in frame from base 1. Trimming accounts for 7 bases at V and 7 bases at J, while the number of junction bases matched to no gene is 17. Sequences SEHNR (CDR1) and FQNEAQ (CDR2) are obtained from the germline V gene (reference sequence). The data stem from a study of T cells after yellow fever vaccination (dated by TCRdb to the late 2010s). Concerning the study at large: Libraries from fractions with low cell numbers were prepared with the SMART-Seq v4 Ultra Low Input RNA kit. Bulk PBMC replicates and cell subsets were isolated from blood drawn at multiple timepoints before and after both primary and secondary immunization. Two healthy male donors made up the cohort, one aged 18 to 30 years and the other aged 30 to 40 years. To follow T-cell clones before and after both primary and booster YFV17D yellow fever vaccination, bulk TCR alpha and beta repertoires underwent longitudinal sequencing.

Read against the paper, the sample's treatment or condition label means: live attenuated yellow fever vaccine strain. A standard Ficoll-Paque protocol was used to isolate PBMCs from peripheral blood. Dynabeads CD4 and CD8 positive selection kits were used to isolate the CD4 and CD8 T-cell fractions. TriZol was used to extract RNA from bulk PBMCs, from CD4 and CD8 fractions, and from dextramer-positive and dextramer-negative fractions. What the work shows at the level of the full study, not this receptor alone: Compared with the primary T-cell response, the secondary T-cell response was weaker but faster, peaking on day 5 rather than day 15. A small fraction of clonotypes showed up in both the CD4 and CD8 compartments, probably as a result of convergent recombination. Computational filtering was required because FACS-sorted repertoires could contain abundant contaminating clonotypes from the bulk population. The study included only two donors, which limits how far the findings can be generalized. After the booster, most clones that had expanded after primary vaccination were detected again (approximately 96% of CD4 and roughly nine tenths of CD8), suggesting broad maintenance of memory.

This specimen consisted of CD4+ T cells sorted from PBMCs, obtained on the day of the yellow fever booster vaccination. In this chain, TRBV7-9 is recombined with TRBJ1-2; a stretch of 11 junction bases matches TRBD1. This clonotype was sampled from a man between 18 and 35 years old who received the YFV17D yellow fever vaccine. The CDR3 reads as follows: CASTPGTGGSLIVGYTF. Read as DNA, the sequence is TGTGCCAGCACCCCCGGGACAGGGGGTTCATTGATCGTTGGCTACACCTTC.